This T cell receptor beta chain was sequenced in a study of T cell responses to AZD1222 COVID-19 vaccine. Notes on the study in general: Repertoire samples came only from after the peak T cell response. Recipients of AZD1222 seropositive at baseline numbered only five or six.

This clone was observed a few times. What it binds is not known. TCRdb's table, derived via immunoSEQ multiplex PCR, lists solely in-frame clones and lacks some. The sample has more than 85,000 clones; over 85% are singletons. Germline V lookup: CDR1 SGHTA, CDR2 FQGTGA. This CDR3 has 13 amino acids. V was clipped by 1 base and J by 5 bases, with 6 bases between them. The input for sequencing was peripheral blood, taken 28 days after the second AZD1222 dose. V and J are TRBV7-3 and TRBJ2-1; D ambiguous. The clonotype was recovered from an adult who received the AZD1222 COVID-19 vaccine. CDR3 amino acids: CASSLNADNEQFF. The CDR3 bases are TGTGCCAGCAGCTTAAACGCGGACAATGAGCAGTTCTTC. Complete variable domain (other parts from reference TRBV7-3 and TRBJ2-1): GAGVSQTPSNKVTEKGKYVELRCDPISGHTALYWYRQSLGQGPEFLIYFQGTGAADDSGLPNDRFFAVRPEGSVSTLKIQRTERGDSAVYLCASSLNADNEQFFGPGTRLTVL.